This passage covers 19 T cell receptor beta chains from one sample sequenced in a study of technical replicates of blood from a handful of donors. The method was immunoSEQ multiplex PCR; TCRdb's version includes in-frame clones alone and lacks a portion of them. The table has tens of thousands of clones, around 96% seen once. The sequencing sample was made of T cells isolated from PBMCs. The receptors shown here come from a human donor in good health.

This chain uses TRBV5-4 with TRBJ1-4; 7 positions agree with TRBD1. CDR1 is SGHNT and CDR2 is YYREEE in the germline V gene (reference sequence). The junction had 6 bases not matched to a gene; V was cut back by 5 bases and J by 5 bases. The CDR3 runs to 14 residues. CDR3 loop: CASSQGQTNEKLFF. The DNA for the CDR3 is TGTGCCAGCAGTCAGGGACAGACCAATGAAAAACTGTTTTTT. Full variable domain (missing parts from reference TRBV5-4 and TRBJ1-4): ETGVTQSPTHLIKTRGQQVTLRCSSQSGHNTVSWYQQALGQGPQFIFQYYREEENGRGNFPPRFSGLQFPNYSSELNVNALELDDSALYLCASSQGQTNEKLFFGSGTQLSVL.

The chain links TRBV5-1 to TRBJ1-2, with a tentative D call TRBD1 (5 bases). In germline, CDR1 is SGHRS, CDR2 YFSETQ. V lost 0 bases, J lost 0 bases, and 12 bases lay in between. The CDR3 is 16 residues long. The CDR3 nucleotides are TGCGCCAGCAGCTTGGTAGGACAAGAAACTAACTATGGCTACACCTTC. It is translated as CASSLVGQETNYGYTF.

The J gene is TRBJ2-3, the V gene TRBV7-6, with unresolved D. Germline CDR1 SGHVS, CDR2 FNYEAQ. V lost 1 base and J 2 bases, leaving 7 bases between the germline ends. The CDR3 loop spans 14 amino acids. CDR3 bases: TGTGCCAGCAGCTTAGGAGTCTCCACAGATACGCAGTATTTT. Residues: CASSLGVSTDTQYF.

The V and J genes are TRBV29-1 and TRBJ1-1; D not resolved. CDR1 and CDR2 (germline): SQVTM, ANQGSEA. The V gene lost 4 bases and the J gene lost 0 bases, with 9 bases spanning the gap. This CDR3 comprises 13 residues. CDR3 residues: CSVGGRMNTEAFF. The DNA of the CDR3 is TGCAGCGTTGGAGGGCGGATGAACACTGAAGCTTTCTTT.

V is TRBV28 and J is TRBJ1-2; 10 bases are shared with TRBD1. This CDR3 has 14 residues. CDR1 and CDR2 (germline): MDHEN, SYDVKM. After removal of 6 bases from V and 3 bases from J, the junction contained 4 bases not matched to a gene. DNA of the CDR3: TGTGCCAGCAGAGGGACAGGGGAGGACTATGGCTACACCTTC. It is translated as CASRGTGEDYGYTF.

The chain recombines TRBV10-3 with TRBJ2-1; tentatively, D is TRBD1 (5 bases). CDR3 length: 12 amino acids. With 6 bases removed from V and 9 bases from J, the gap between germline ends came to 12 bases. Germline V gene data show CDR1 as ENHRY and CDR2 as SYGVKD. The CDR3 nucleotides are TGTGCCATCAGCGCGACAGAGAGTGAGCAGTTCTTC. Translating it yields CAISATESEQFF.

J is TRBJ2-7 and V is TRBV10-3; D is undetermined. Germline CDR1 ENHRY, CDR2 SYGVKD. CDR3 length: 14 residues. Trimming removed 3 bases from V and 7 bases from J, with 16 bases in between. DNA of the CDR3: TGTGCCATCAGTGATTATCCCCAGTACGGGGAGCAGTACTTC. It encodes CAISDYPQYGEQYF.

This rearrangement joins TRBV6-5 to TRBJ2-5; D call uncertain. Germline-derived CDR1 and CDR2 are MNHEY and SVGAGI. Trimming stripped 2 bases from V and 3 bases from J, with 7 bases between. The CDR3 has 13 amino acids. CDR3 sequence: CASSYGAKETQYF. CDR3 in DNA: TGTGCCAGCAGTTACGGAGCTAAAGAGACCCAGTACTTC.

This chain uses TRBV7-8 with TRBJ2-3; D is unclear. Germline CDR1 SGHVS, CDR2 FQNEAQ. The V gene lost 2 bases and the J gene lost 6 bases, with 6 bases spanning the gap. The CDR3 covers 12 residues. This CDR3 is CASSLKRDTQYF. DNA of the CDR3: TGTGCCAGCAGCTTAAAGAGGGATACGCAGTATTTT.

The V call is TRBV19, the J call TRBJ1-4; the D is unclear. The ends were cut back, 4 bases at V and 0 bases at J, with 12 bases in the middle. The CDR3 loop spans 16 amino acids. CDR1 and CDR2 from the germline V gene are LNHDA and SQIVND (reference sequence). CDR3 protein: CASSSRRVATNEKLFF. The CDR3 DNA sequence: TGTGCCAGTAGTAGTCGGCGGGTTGCAACTAATGAAAAACTGTTTTTT.

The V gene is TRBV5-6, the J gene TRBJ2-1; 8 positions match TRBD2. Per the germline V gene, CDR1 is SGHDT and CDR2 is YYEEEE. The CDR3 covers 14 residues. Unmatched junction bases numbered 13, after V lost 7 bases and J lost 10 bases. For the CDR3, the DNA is TGTGCCAGCGCCAGCGGGAGTGGTCTGGGCGAGCAGTTCTTC. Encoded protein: CASASGSGLGEQFF. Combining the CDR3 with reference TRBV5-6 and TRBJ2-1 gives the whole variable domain DAGVTQSPTHLIKTRGQQVTLRCSPKSGHDTVSWYQQALGQGPQFIFQYYEEEERQRGNFPDRFSGHQFPNYSSELNVNALLLGDSALYLCASASGSGLGEQFFGPGTRLTVL.

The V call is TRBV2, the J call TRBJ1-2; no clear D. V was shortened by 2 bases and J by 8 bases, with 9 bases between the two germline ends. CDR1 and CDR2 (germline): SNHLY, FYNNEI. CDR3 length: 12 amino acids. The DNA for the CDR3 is TGTGCCAGCAGTGAAATTCAGGCGGGCTACACCTTC. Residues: CASSEIQAGYTF.

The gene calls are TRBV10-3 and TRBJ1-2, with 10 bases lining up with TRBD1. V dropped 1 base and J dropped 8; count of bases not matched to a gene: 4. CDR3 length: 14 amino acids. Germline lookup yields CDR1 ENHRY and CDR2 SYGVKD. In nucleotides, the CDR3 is TGTGCCATCAGTGAGTGGGGGACAGGGGTCGGCTACACCTTC. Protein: CAISEWGTGVGYTF.

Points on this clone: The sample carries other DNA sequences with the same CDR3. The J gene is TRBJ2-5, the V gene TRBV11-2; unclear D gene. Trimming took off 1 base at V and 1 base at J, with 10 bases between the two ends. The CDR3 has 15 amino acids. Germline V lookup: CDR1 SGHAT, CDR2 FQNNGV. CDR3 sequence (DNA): TGTGCCAGCAGCTTAGGCACAGACACCCAAGAGACCCAGTACTTC. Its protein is CASSLGTDTQETQYF.

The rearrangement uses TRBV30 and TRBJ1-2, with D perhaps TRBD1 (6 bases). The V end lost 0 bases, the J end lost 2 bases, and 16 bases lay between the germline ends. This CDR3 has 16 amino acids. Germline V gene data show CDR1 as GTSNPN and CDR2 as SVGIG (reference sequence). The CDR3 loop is CAWSVRGEGVNYGYTF. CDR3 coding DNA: TGTGCCTGGAGTGTACGGGGGGAGGGGGTCAACTATGGCTACACCTTC.

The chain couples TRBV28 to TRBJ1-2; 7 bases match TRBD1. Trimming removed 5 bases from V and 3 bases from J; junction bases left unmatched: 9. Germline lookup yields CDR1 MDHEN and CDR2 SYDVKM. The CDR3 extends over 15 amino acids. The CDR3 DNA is TGTGCCAGCAGTGGATCAGGGGGTTTTCACTATGGCTACACCTTC. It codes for CASSGSGGFHYGYTF.

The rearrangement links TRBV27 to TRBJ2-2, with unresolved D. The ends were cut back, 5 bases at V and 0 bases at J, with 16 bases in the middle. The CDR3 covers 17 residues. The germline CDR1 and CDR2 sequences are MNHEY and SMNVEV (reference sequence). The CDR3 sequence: CASSPTLTPTNTGELFF. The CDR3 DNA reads TGTGCCAGCAGTCCCACCCTGACACCTACGAACACCGGGGAGCTGTTTTTT.

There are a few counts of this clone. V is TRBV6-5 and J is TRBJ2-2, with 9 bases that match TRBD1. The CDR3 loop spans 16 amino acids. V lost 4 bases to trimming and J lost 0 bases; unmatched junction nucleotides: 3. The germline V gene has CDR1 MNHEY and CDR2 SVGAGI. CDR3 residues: CASSLQGASNTGELFF. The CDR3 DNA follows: TGTGCCAGCAGTTTACAGGGGGCCTCGAACACCGGGGAGCTGTTTTTT.

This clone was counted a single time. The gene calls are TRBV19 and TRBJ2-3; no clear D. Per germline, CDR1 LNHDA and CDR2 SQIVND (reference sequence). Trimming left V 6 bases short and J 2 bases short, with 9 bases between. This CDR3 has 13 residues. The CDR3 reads CASRPTATDTQYF. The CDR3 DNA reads TGTGCCAGTAGACCTACAGCCACAGATACGCAGTATTTT.